This T cell receptor beta chain was identified during a study of memory CD4+ T cells and cytomegalovirus serostatus. Study background: Donors were healthy Belgian adults, under ten CMV seropositive and 20 to 25 seronegative.

Study observations and caveats: About 40% of the roughly 160 known CMV-associated TCRbeta sequences appeared in CD4+ memory.

Worth noting for this clone: Antigen: not known.

The sort gate was single viable CD3+CD4+CD8-CD45RO+ cells for memory CD4+ T cells. Method: immunoSEQ multiplex PCR; TCRdb's copy keeps in-frame clones and lacks some. Here the sample spans fewer than 40,000 clones, 70% to 85% being singletons. The specimen sequenced was memory CD4+ T cells from blood. This sequence originates from an adult in good health and CMV-seropositive.

CDR3 nucleotide sequence: TGTGCCAGCAGGCCATTTAGCTCGAGGAACACCGGGGAGCTGTTTTTT. Protein: CASRPFSSRNTGELFF. J is TRBJ2-2 and V is TRBV7-8; no clear D gene. Germline-derived CDR1 and CDR2 are SGHVS and FQNEAQ. This CDR3 has 16 amino acids. Trimming took off 6 bases at V and 1 base at J, with 15 bases between the two ends. The full variable domain, in which reference TRBV7-8 and TRBJ2-2 provide the parts outside the CDR3, is GAGVSQSPRYKVAKRGQDVALRCDPISGHVSLFWYQQALGQGPEFLTYFQNEAQLDKSGLPSDRFFAERPEGSVSTLKIQRTQQEDSAVYLCASRPFSSRNTGELFFGEGSRLTVL.